One and the same sample provided the 26 T cell receptor beta chains below, sequenced in a study of response to subunit inactivated influenza vaccine. TCRdb passed the RT-PCR reads through MiXCR, listing each CDR3 protein once. The data show just over 300,000 distinct CDR3 sequences, approximately 23% seen once. The sample was PBMCs from blood, taken about 20 months after vaccination. These receptors all come from a man aged 50 to 75 who received an inactivated influenza vaccine.

The chain couples TRBV6-2 or TRBV6-3 to TRBJ2-1, with D possibly matching TRBD2 (5 bases). From germline, CDR1 is MNHEY and CDR2 SVGEGT. V was trimmed by 2 bases and J by 6 bases, leaving 8 bases between them. The CDR3 runs 13 residues. CDR3 bases: TGTGCCAGCAGTTACCAGCGGCCCAATGAGCAGTTCTTC. It translates to CASSYQRPNEQFF.

Only a few counts were recorded for this clonotype. V and J are TRBV7-2 and TRBJ1-2; D is possibly TRBD1 (6 bases). Germline values: CDR1 SGHTA, CDR2 FQGNSA. V lost 1 base to trimming and J lost 4 bases, with 16 bases between them. The CDR3 runs to 16 residues. CDR3: CASSLEPTGIGYGYTF. The CDR3 DNA reads TGTGCCAGCAGCTTAGAACCAACAGGGATCGGCTATGGCTACACCTTC.

The J gene is TRBJ2-1, the V gene TRBV29-1; 8 positions agree with TRBD2. The CDR3 runs 12 residues. Germline-derived CDR1 and CDR2 are SQVTM and ANQGSEA. The V gene end was trimmed by 4 bases and the J gene end by 6 bases; junction bases not matched to a gene: 2. The CDR3 spells CSVVGLVNEQFF. The DNA of the CDR3 is TGCAGCGTTGTGGGACTAGTCAATGAGCAGTTCTTC.

This clonotype was counted many times. The rearrangement joins TRBV4-2 to TRBJ1-6; D not resolved. V lost 0 bases, J lost 9 bases, and 12 bases lay in between. The CDR3 extends over 15 amino acids. Germline CDR1 and CDR2: LGHNA and YNFKEQ. The CDR3 DNA is TGTGCCAGCAGCCAAGATCCCAGTCTTGGTTCACCCCTCCACTTT. Translation gives CASSQDPSLGSPLHF.

This clonotype was observed many times. The chain couples TRBV12-3 or TRBV12-4 to TRBJ1-2, with TRBD1 matching 7 bases. With V trimmed by 4 bases and J by 4 bases, 3 bases remained unmatched. This CDR3 spans 13 amino acids. The chain's CDR3 is CASSYRGSYGYTF. The DNA for the CDR3 is TGTGCCAGCAGTTACAGGGGTTCCTATGGCTACACCTTC.

This clonotype was counted ten times or more. The chain employs TRBV29-1 and TRBJ1-2, with TRBD1 identical over 9 bases. With V trimmed by 6 bases and J by 5 bases, 4 bases remained unmatched. The germline CDR1 and CDR2 sequences are SQVTM and ANQGSEA. CDR3 length: 12 residues. CDR3 amino acids: CSVAGTGYGYTF. The CDR3 coding sequence is TGCAGCGTGGCTGGGACAGGGTATGGCTACACCTTC. The variable domain in full, with the rest retrieved from reference TRBV29-1 and TRBJ1-2, is SAVISQKPSRDICQRGTSLTIQCQVDSQVTMMFWYRQQPGQSLTLIATANQGSEATYESGFVIDKFPISRPNLTFSTLTVSNMSPEDSSIYLCSVAGTGYGYTFGSGTRLTVV.

This rearrangement joins TRBV20-1 to TRBJ2-2; a weak D match, TRBD1 (6 bases). The V end was cut by 1 base, the J end by 4 bases, with 16 bases between. CDR1 and CDR2 (germline): DFQATT, SNEGSKA (reference sequence). The length of the CDR3 is 16 residues. The CDR3 reads CSARGPQTGLTGELFF. CDR3 nucleotides: TGCAGTGCTAGAGGACCTCAGACAGGTCTCACCGGGGAGCTGTTTTTT.

The table lists this clonotype with a few counts. The CDR3 coding sequence is TGTGCCAGCAGTTCCAGCTTTAACACCGGGGAGCTGTTTTTT. It translates to CASSSSFNTGELFF. The V call is TRBV27, the J call TRBJ2-2; no definite D call. Trimming pared 4 bases from V and 2 bases from J, leaving 8 bases between. The germline V gene encodes CDR1 MNHEY and CDR2 SMNVEV (reference sequence). This CDR3 has 14 residues.

This clonotype showed up just a few times. The chain links TRBV2 to TRBJ1-4; no firm D call. The CDR3 is made up of 12 amino acids. The V end was cut by 8 bases, the J end by 7 bases, with 11 bases between. Germline loops: CDR1 SNHLY, CDR2 FYNNEI. In nucleotides, the CDR3 is TGTGCCAGCGGAGTGGAGGGTGAAAAACTGTTTTTT. Its protein product is CASGVEGEKLFF.

This clonotype has only a few counts. The V gene is TRBV7-2, the J gene TRBJ2-5; a possible D gene is TRBD1 (6 bases). Germline assignment: CDR1 SGHTA and CDR2 FQGNSA. The V end was cut by 2 bases, the J end by 2 bases, with 15 bases between. The CDR3 loop spans 16 amino acids. The CDR3 here is CASSLIGQMIQETQYF. As DNA, the CDR3 is TGTGCCAGCAGCTTAATTGGACAGATGATACAAGAGACCCAGTACTTC.

This chain joins TRBV2 and TRBJ2-7, with 8 bases that match TRBD1. CDR3 length: 12 residues. Trimming at V came to 8 bases and at J to 4 bases, leaving 4 bases not matched to a gene. Germline V CDR1 and CDR2: SNHLY, FYNNEI. The CDR3 DNA follows: TGTGCCAGCGTGGACAGGGTATACGAGCAGTACTTC. Its protein is CASVDRVYEQYF.

This rearrangement joins TRBV28 to TRBJ2-5; 13 bases match TRBD2. This CDR3 is built from 17 residues. J lost 4 bases, V lost 4 bases, and 9 bases had no gene match. Germline loops: CDR1 MDHEN, CDR2 SYDVKM. The CDR3: CASSSPRTSGGRETQYF. The CDR3 DNA sequence: TGTGCCAGCAGTTCCCCCCGGACTAGCGGGGGCAGAGAGACCCAGTACTTC.

The chain links TRBV12-3 or TRBV12-4 to TRBJ1-4, with D tentatively TRBD1 (6 bases). The CDR3 runs 15 residues. V was trimmed by 5 bases and J by 2 bases, leaving 12 bases between them. CDR3 region: CASSNTGGTNEKLFF. The CDR3 bases are TGTGCCAGCAGTAACACGGGGGGCACTAATGAAAAACTGTTTTTT.

The gene calls are TRBV24-1 and TRBJ2-2; a possible D gene is TRBD2 (5 bases). The CDR3 sequence is 14 residues long. Germline CDR1 reads KGHDR; CDR2 reads SFDVKD. V lost 9 bases and J 6 bases, leaving 16 bases between the germline ends. This CDR3 is CATSISSRAGELFF. In DNA, the CDR3 is TGTGCCACCTCAATCTCTAGCCGCGCCGGGGAGCTGTTTTTT.

The chain couples TRBV30 to TRBJ2-5; TRBD2 matches 11 bases. CDR1 is GTSNPN and CDR2 is SVGIG in the germline V gene (reference sequence). The V and J ends lost 0 bases and 7 bases, in that order; junction bases with no gene match: 7. This CDR3 is built from 15 residues. The CDR3 protein is CAWSVSSGRTGTQYF. CDR3 DNA sequence: TGTGCCTGGAGTGTGTCTAGCGGGAGGACCGGGACCCAGTACTTC.

This chain connects TRBV5-1 to TRBJ1-1; D not certain. V dropped 4 bases and J dropped 0 bases, with 13 bases sitting between them. This CDR3 is built from 15 residues. Germline V CDR1 and CDR2: SGHRS, YFSETQ. CDR3 region: CASSHGMGMNTEAFF. In DNA, the CDR3 is TGCGCCAGCAGCCACGGCATGGGAATGAACACTGAAGCTTTCTTT.

The V gene is TRBV20-1, the J gene TRBJ1-1; the D gene is possibly TRBD1 (5 bases). The germline gives CDR1 DFQATT, CDR2 SNEGSKA (reference sequence). V lost 0 bases and J 3 bases, leaving 11 bases between the germline ends. This CDR3 region has 14 residues. CDR3 sequence reads: CSARDGAGDTEAFF. In nucleotides, the CDR3 is TGCAGTGCTAGAGATGGAGCGGGGGACACTGAAGCTTTCTTT.

The J gene is TRBJ1-1, the V gene TRBV4-1; D unclear. Trimming pared 0 bases from V and 11 bases from J, leaving 16 bases between. Germline CDR1 MGHRA, CDR2 YSYEKL. CDR3 length: 14 amino acids. CDR3 loop: CASSQDPTLMEAFF. The CDR3 DNA follows: TGCGCCAGCAGCCAAGATCCCACCCTTATGGAGGCTTTCTTT.

This CDR3 reads CASSQEAQALNSPLHF. Here the CDR3 DNA reads TGTGCCAGCAGCCAAGAAGCACAGGCGCTCAATTCACCCCTCCACTTT. The chain couples TRBV3-1 to TRBJ1-6, with D perhaps TRBD1 (5 bases). In germline, CDR1 is LGHDT, CDR2 YNNKEL (reference sequence). V lost 0 bases and J 7 bases, leaving 13 bases between the germline ends. CDR3 size: 16 residues.

The rearrangement uses TRBV6-1 and TRBJ1-6; no firm D call. V was shortened by 1 base and J by 7 bases, with 11 bases between the two germline ends. CDR1 and CDR2 (germline): MNHNS, SASEGT. CDR3 length: 15 residues. DNA for the CDR3: TGTGCCAGCAGTGAAGGTGTAGGGTCGAATTCACCCCTCCACTTT. Protein sequence: CASSEGVGSNSPLHF.

The chain uses TRBV3-1 and TRBJ1-2; tentative D call: TRBD1 (6 bases). In germline, CDR1 is LGHDT, CDR2 YNNKEL (reference sequence). The length of the CDR3 is 14 residues. V was shortened by 1 base and J by 8 bases, with 14 bases between the two germline ends. In DNA, the CDR3 is TGTGCCAGCAGCCAAGTACGGGGGGCTGTCGGCTACACCTTC. Translating gives CASSQVRGAVGYTF.

The table lists this clonotype with a few counts. The chain combines TRBV14 with TRBJ2-3; D unresolved. Trimming left V 1 base short and J 2 bases short, with 13 bases between. The CDR3 runs to 16 residues. CDR1 SGHDN and CDR2 FVKESK come from the germline V gene. CDR3 sequence (DNA): TGTGCCAGCAGCCAAGGATTGACCCTATACACAGATACGCAGTATTTT. Residues: CASSQGLTLYTDTQYF.

Only a few counts were recorded for this clonotype. V and J are TRBV7-2 and TRBJ2-5; D is ambiguous. This CDR3 has 16 residues. Germline V gene sequence: CDR1 SGHTA, CDR2 FQGNSA. The V gene lost 0 bases and the J gene lost 2 bases, with 13 bases spanning the gap. In DNA, the CDR3 is TGTGCCAGCAGCTTAGCGTTGCTAGGGTGGCAAGAGACCCAGTACTTC. As protein: CASSLALLGWQETQYF. Variable domain in full (rest from reference TRBV7-2 and TRBJ2-5): GAGVSQSPSNKVTEKGKDVELRCDPISGHTALYWYRQSLGQGLEFLIYFQGNSAPDKSGLPSDRFSAERTGGSVSTLTIQRTQQEDSAVYLCASSLALLGWQETQYFGPGTRLLVL.

This clonotype was counted between two and nine times. The chain uses TRBV3-1 and TRBJ2-5; D ambiguous. In germline, CDR1 is LGHDT, CDR2 YNNKEL (reference sequence). CDR3 length: 12 amino acids. The ends were cut back, 3 bases at V and 7 bases at J, with 9 bases in the middle. CDR3 residues: CASSQSLRTQYF. The CDR3 DNA reads as TGTGCCAGCAGCCAGAGCCTTAGGACCCAGTACTTC.

The chain has TRBV11-1 and TRBJ2-5, with a weak D call TRBD1 (6 bases). V was pared by 3 bases and J by 1 base, with 21 bases between. The length of the CDR3 is 18 residues. The germline CDR1 and CDR2 sequences are SGHAT and FQDESV (reference sequence). The CDR3 nucleotides are TGTGCCAGCAGCTTGGTTTCGTTGATTGGACAGATCCAAGAGACCCAGTACTTC. It codes for CASSLVSLIGQIQETQYF.

This clonotype turned up a few times. This chain links TRBV15 with TRBJ1-1, with a weak D call TRBD1 (6 bases). This CDR3 has 12 amino acids. In germline, CDR1 is LNHNV, CDR2 YYDKDF (reference sequence). The V end lost 5 bases, the J end lost 10 bases, and 14 bases lay between the germline ends. CDR3 protein: CATSVGDIRAFF. The CDR3 coding sequence is TGTGCCACCAGCGTTGGGGACATCAGAGCTTTCTTT.